Listed here are 22 T cell receptor beta chains from one sample, sequenced in a study of blood T cell repertoires in COVID-19. TCRdb's table, derived via immunoSEQ multiplex PCR, lists solely in-frame clones and lacks some. This table has around 72,000 clones, over 75% appearing once. Sequenced sample: peripheral blood. The receptor set was obtained from a man between 65 and 79 years old with active or convalescent COVID-19.

The rearrangement uses TRBV19 and TRBJ1-1; no clear D. This CDR3 is built from 14 residues. In germline, CDR1 is LNHDA, CDR2 SQIVND (reference sequence). Trimming stripped 3 bases from V and 1 base from J, with 9 bases between. This CDR3 reads CASSIYGANTEAFF. CDR3 in DNA: TGTGCCAGTAGTATTTATGGAGCGAACACTGAAGCTTTCTTT. The full variable domain, completed using reference TRBV19 and TRBJ1-1, is DGGITQSPKYLFRKEGQNVTLSCEQNLNHDAMYWYRQDPGQGLRLIYYSQIVNDFQKGDIAEGYSVSREKKESFPLTVTSAQKNPTAFYLCASSIYGANTEAFFGQGTRLTVV.

This clone occurred a few times. V usage is TRBV7-9 and J usage is TRBJ2-7, with 8 bases aligning to TRBD2. Trimming cost V 4 bases and J 6 bases; bases outside gene matches: 17. Germline assignment: CDR1 SEHNR and CDR2 FQNEAQ (reference sequence). The CDR3 runs to 17 residues. The CDR3 spells CASSSGGAGDRMGEQYF. CDR3 bases: TGTGCCAGCAGCTCGGGGGGAGCGGGAGATCGGATGGGCGAGCAGTACTTC.

The chain joins TRBV5-6 to TRBJ1-2; TRBD1 is a possible D gene (6 bases). CDR3 length: 14 amino acids. Trimming shortened V by 1 base and J by 3 bases, and 10 bases separated the two germline ends. From germline, CDR1 is SGHDT and CDR2 YYEEEE. As DNA, the CDR3 is TGTGCCAGCAGCTTGACAGGGAGTGACTATGGCTACACCTTC. Residues: CASSLTGSDYGYTF.

This chain links TRBV3-1 (or the pseudogene TRBV3-2) with TRBJ2-5, with D tentatively TRBD1 (5 bases). The CDR3 is 14 amino acids. Germline CDR1 reads LGHDT; CDR2 reads YNNKEL (reference sequence). Trimming took 1 base from V and 5 from J, leaving 11 bases between them. For the CDR3, the DNA is TGTGCCAGCAGCCAAGGTCTGGGGCTGGAGACCCAGTACTTC. Translating gives CASSQGLGLETQYF.

The chain joins TRBV3-1 (or the pseudogene TRBV3-2) to TRBJ2-7; TRBD2 is a possible D gene (5 bases). CDR3 length: 13 residues. CDR1 LGHDT and CDR2 YNNKEL come from the germline V gene (reference sequence). Trimming left V 0 bases short and J 9 bases short, with 12 bases between. CDR3 nucleotides: TGTGCCAGCAGCCAAGATCTAACCCGGGGGCAGTACTTC. It codes for CASSQDLTRGQYF.

The chain links TRBV3-1 (or the pseudogene TRBV3-2) to TRBJ1-1; the match to TRBD1 covers 7 bases. The CDR3 covers 11 residues. V trimming: 6 bases; J trimming: 8 bases; junction bases outside the gene matches: 3. Germline CDR1 reads LGHDT; CDR2 reads YNNKEL (reference sequence). The CDR3 sequence: CASRTTGEAFF. CDR3 nucleotides: TGTGCCAGCAGAACGACAGGGGAAGCTTTCTTT.

The CDR3: CASSSTAGQGDSPLHF. The CDR3 DNA follows: TGTGCCAGCAGCAGTACCGCCGGACAGGGTGATTCACCCCTCCACTTT. The chain carries TRBV9 and TRBJ1-6; the match to TRBD1 covers 8 bases. J gave up 8 bases and V 4 bases, and 11 bases lay outside the gene matches. Germline assignment: CDR1 SGDLS and CDR2 YYNGEE. The CDR3 runs to 16 residues.

The chain links TRBV28 to TRBJ2-7; D uncertain. Germline loops: CDR1 MDHEN, CDR2 SYDVKM. There are 22 residues in the CDR3. Trimming shortened V by 8 bases and J by 0 bases, and 38 bases separated the two germline ends. The CDR3 DNA reads TGTGCCAGCCTATTGGGTTATCATGAGGAACCTCGAGCCCCCATCTACTCCTACGAGCAGTACTTC. Translating gives CASLLGYHEEPRAPIYSYEQYF.

The chain joins TRBV28 to TRBJ1-5, with TRBD1 matching over 9 bases. Germline V CDR1 and CDR2: MDHEN, SYDVKM. This CDR3 contains 19 residues. The V segment lost 5 bases and the J segment 2 bases; nucleotides outside the gene matches: 16. The DNA of the CDR3 is TGTGCCAGCAGTGCACCCGGGACAGGGTCCGTATGGGGCAATCAGCCCCAGCATTTT. Its translation is CASSAPGTGSVWGNQPQHF.

The J gene is TRBJ1-1, the V gene TRBV3-1 (or the pseudogene TRBV3-2); TRBD1 aligns across 7 bases. The CDR3 is 13 residues long. Germline lookup yields CDR1 LGHDT and CDR2 YNNKEL (reference sequence). Trimming removed 7 bases from V and 4 bases from J; junction bases left unmatched: 6. In DNA form, the CDR3 reads TGTGCCAGCACCCCCAGGGGGGCCACTGAAGCTTTCTTT. Amino acids: CASTPRGATEAFF.

This clone was picked up a small number of times. The V gene is TRBV7-2, the J gene TRBJ1-4; D ambiguous. The V and J ends lost 2 bases and 4 bases respectively, with 5 bases between them. The germline V gene encodes CDR1 SGHTA and CDR2 FQGNSA. The CDR3 length is 13 residues. Here the CDR3 reads CASSLWSNEKLFF. DNA for the CDR3: TGTGCCAGCAGCTTATGGAGTAATGAAAAACTGTTTTTT.

Details on this clone: An end of the junction does not agree with germline; a read error may underlie this. The chain carries TRBV30 and TRBJ1-3; no reliable D call. Germline CDR1 is GTSNPN and CDR2 is SVGIG (reference sequence). The CDR3 covers 13 residues. CDR3 sequence reads: CAWSVAERKTIYF. The CDR3 DNA reads as TGTGCCTGGAGTGTAGCGGAAAGAAAAACCATATATTTT.

In DNA form, the CDR3 reads TGTGCCAGCTCAGCGGCGCGACAGGGGATGCGTGGCTACACCTTC. Protein product: CASSAARQGMRGYTF. The chain uses TRBV18 and TRBJ1-2; TRBD1 agrees at 8 bases. The CDR3 has 15 amino acids. J lost 7 bases, V lost 5 bases, and 12 bases had no gene match. Germline V gene lookup returns CDR1 KGHSH and CDR2 LQKENI.

This rearrangement joins TRBV9 to TRBJ1-4; the D gene is possibly TRBD1 (6 bases). The CDR3 sequence is 14 residues long. CDR1 SGDLS and CDR2 YYNGEE come from the germline V gene. The germline V and J ends were trimmed by 4 bases and 11 bases, with 18 bases remaining between them. CDR3 in DNA: TGTGCCAGCAGCCCCGATGGGGGGGCCCTTAAACTGTTTTTT. Amino acids: CASSPDGGALKLFF.

The CDR3 here is CASSEGTTEAFF. The CDR3 DNA sequence: TGTGCCAGCAGTGAAGGGACTACTGAAGCTTTCTTT. The chain joins TRBV2 to TRBJ1-1, with unresolved D. CDR1 and CDR2 (germline): SNHLY, FYNNEI. The CDR3 runs 12 residues. V was clipped by 1 base and J by 5 bases, with 5 bases between them.

This clone has only one observation. V and J are TRBV19 and TRBJ2-1; 10 bases are shared with TRBD2. The CDR3 loop spans 14 amino acids. Germline CDR1 LNHDA, CDR2 SQIVND (reference sequence). V shed 7 bases, J shed 6 bases, and the junction held 6 bases outside the gene matches. CDR3: CASTLAGVSNEQFF. The CDR3, as DNA: TGTGCCAGTACCCTAGCGGGAGTGTCCAATGAGCAGTTCTTC.

The chain has TRBV14 and TRBJ1-1; no reliable D call. Germline-derived CDR1 and CDR2 are SGHDN and FVKESK. V was clipped by 5 bases and J by 0 bases, with 10 bases between them. The length of the CDR3 is 14 residues. This chain's CDR3 is CASSLRFMNTEAFF. The CDR3 bases are TGTGCCAGCAGCTTGAGATTCATGAACACTGAAGCTTTCTTT.

The chain carries TRBV5-6 and TRBJ1-2, with D possibly matching TRBD1 (6 bases). The CDR3 sequence is 14 residues long. The V end lost 1 base, the J end lost 1 base, and 8 bases lay between the germline ends. Germline V gene data show CDR1 as SGHDT and CDR2 as YYEEEE. CDR3 region: CASSLRQVNYGYTF. CDR3 coding DNA: TGTGCCAGCAGCTTGAGACAGGTTAACTATGGCTACACCTTC.

The chain has TRBV7-9 and TRBJ2-7, with 9 bases matching TRBD2. The CDR3 is 14 amino acids. V shed 1 base and J 6 bases; nucleotides not matched to a gene: 4. CDR1 and CDR2 from the germline V gene are SEHNR and FQNEAQ (reference sequence). CDR3 DNA: TGTGCCAGCAGCTTAGGCGGGAGGGCCTCCGAGCAGTACTTC. Translation gives CASSLGGRASEQYF.

The gene calls are TRBV19 and TRBJ2-7; no definite D call. Germline-derived CDR1 and CDR2 are LNHDA and SQIVND (reference sequence). Deletions cut 1 base from V and 3 bases from J, with 7 bases between. The CDR3 is made up of 13 amino acids. The CDR3 loop reads CASSIGVYYEQYF. Here the CDR3 DNA reads TGTGCCAGTAGTATAGGTGTGTACTACGAGCAGTACTTC.

The rearrangement joins TRBV5-1 to TRBJ2-7; 8 bases line up with TRBD1. The CDR3 is made up of 15 amino acids. The V segment lost 2 bases and the J segment 2 bases; nucleotides outside the gene matches: 6. The germline V gene encodes CDR1 SGHRS and CDR2 YFSETQ. Here the CDR3 DNA reads TGCGCCAGCAGCTTTGGACAGGGCTCCACCTACGAGCAGTACTTC. It encodes CASSFGQGSTYEQYF.

This clone was observed once. V usage is TRBV5-4 and J usage is TRBJ2-1; 8 nucleotides match TRBD1. Trimming took 2 bases from V and 6 from J; bases not matched to a gene: 4. This CDR3 has 14 residues. Germline assignment: CDR1 SGHNT and CDR2 YYREEE (reference sequence). The CDR3 DNA sequence: TGTGCCAGCAGCTTAGGACAGGGCGTCAATGAGCAGTTCTTC. Its translation: CASSLGQGVNEQFF.